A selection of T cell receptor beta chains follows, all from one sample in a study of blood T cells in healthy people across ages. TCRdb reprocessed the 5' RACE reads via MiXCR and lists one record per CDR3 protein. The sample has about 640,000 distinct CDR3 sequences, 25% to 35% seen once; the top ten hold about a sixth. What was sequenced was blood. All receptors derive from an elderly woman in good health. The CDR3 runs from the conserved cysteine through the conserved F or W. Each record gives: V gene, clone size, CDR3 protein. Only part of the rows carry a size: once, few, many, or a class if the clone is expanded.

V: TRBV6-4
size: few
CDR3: CASGIDTGVGSPLHF

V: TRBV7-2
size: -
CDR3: CASSLVLDSSYEQYF

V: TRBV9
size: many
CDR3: CASSVDLVGGYGYTF

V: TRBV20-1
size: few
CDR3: CSARRASGNTIYF

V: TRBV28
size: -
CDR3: CASSPQLALKQYF

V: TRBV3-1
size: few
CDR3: CASSQDWAGELFF

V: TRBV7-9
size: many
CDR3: CASSAQGFGTEAFF

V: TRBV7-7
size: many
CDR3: CASSLRADTQETQYF

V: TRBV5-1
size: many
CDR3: CASSLAAGGRGETQYF

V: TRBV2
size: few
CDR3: CASATGMNTEAFF

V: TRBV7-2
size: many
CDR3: CASSFSRREGNYGYTF

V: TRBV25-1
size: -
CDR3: CASSPTMSPNTGELFF

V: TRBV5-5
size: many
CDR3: CASSPSPGLADEQFF

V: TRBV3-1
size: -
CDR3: CASSGAQPYGYTF

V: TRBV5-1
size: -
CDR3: CASRSGDIYGYTF

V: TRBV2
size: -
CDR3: CASSREGMNTEAFF

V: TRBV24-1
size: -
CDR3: CATSESTGYVKNIQYF

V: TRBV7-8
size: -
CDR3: CASSLELSGGANEQFF

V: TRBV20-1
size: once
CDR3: CSASRTGPNTEAFF

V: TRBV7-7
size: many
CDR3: CASTADTPGTNYGYTF

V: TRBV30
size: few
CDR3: CAWSVTDGDTEAFF

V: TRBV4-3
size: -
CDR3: CASGRGALVQPQFF

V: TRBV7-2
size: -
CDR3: CASGSQGGGNIQYF

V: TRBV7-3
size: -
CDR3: CASSSTGANTGELFF

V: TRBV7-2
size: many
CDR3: CASSFTGVDSPLHF

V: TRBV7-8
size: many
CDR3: CASSLGASYNEQFF

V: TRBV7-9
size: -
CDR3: CASSPRDSVNEKLFF

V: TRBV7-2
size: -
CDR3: CASLGRGRNEQFF

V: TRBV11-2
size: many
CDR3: CASSPITGEQYF

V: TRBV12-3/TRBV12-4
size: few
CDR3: CASSRTGGQEKLFF

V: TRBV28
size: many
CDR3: CASRYSGANVLTF

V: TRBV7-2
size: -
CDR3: CASRTGSQEKKLFF

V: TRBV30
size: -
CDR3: CAWSVRPGEGPLHF

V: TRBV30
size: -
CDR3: CAWVPGQGVTNEKLFF

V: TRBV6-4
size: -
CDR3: CASSQGRDTDTQYF

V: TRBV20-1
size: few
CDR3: CSARDRQGALVNTEAFF

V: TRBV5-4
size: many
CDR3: CASSLPTGPGTEAFF

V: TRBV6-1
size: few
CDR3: CASRGLAGGGTYNEQYF

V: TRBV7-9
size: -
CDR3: CASSYAGGTGELFF

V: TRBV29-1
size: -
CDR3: CSVVGERGYTF

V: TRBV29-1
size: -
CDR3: CSVTGLSYEQYF

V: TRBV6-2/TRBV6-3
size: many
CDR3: CASSLQQGAYEQYF

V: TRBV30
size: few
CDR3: CAWSVRLGELFF

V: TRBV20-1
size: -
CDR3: CSARAGSYNEQYF

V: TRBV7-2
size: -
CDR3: CASSGGEYGNYTF

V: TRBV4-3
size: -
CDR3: CASSPSTGANYGYTF

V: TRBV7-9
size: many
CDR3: CASSFGEQFF

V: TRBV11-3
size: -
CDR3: CASSLVGQKHPFLAKNIQYF

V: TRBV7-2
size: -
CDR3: CASSLRGRPNEKLFF

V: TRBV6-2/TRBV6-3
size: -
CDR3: CASSYSGRETDTQYF

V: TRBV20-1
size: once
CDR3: CSARDVGGQPQHF

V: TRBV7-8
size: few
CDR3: CASSLARGYSGGYTF